These T cell receptor beta chains were read from a single sample in a study of control samples from healthy donors and cancer patients. Assay used: immunoSEQ multiplex PCR; TCRdb lists only in-frame clones, some missing. This table holds roughly 99,000 clones, around 80% found once. Material: blood. Receptors were obtained from a man in his fifties or sixties in good health. Each CDR3 is given with its conserved first and last residue. The D gene is left open where the match is weak. Not every row has a clone size; where given, it reads once, few, many or a size class.

v_gene,abundance,d_gene,j_gene,CDR3nt,CDR3aa
TRBV18,.,.,TRBJ2-7,TGTGCCAGCTCACCGCGCCCGGCCCTCCAGGGCTCCTACGAGCAGTACTTC,CASSPRPALQGSYEQYF
TRBV19,.,.,TRBJ1-5,TGTGCCAGTAGTAACGACAGGTTATATAGCAATCAGCCCCAGCATTTT,CASSNDRLYSNQPQHF
TRBV9,.,TRBD2,TRBJ2-5,TGTGCCAGCAGCGTAGAGTGGACTAGCATGGTACAGTACTTC,CASSVEWTSMVQYF
TRBV29-1,once,.,TRBJ2-3,TGCAGCGTTGAGCCCCGTAGCACAGATACGCAGTATTTT,CSVEPRSTDTQYF
TRBV15,medium-sized,.,TRBJ2-6,TGTGCCACCAGCAGAGAGCATGGGAGCTACTCTGGGGCCAACGTCCTGACTTTC,CATSREHGSYSGANVLTF
TRBV5-1,.,TRBD1,TRBJ2-1,TGCGCCAGCAGCGATTCGACAGGGGGGAATAAGGATGAGCAGTTCTTC,CASSDSTGGNKDEQFF
TRBV5-6,few,TRBD2,TRBJ2-7,TGTGCCAGCAGCTTGCGCCTAGCGGGAGGGCCAATCGGGTACGAGCAGTACTTC,CASSLRLAGGPIGYEQYF
TRBV28,.,.,TRBJ2-3,TGTGCCAGCAGTTTCTTAAGAACTAGCAGAAGCCTGGGTATTACAGATACGCAGTATTTT,CASSFLRTSRSLGITDTQYF
TRBV28,.,.,TRBJ1-1,TGTGCCAGCGAGGGATTTAGGCGTGGTGAAGCTTTCTTT,CASEGFRRGEAFF
TRBV6-5,.,TRBD1,TRBJ2-2,TGTGCCAGCAGGAGGGGACAGCCCGGGGAGCTGTTTTTT,CASRRGQPGELFF
TRBV5-1,.,.,TRBJ2-1,TGCGCCAGCAGCTTTTTCCGGGCCTCCTCCGGGGATGAGCAGTTCTTC,CASSFFRASSGDEQFF
TRBV2,.,.,TRBJ2-4,TGTGCCAGCAGAGAGGACAGTACGGACATTCAGTACTTC,CASREDSTDIQYF
TRBV2,.,TRBD1,TRBJ2-5,TGTGCCAGCAGTTCTCACAGGGGCCGGGAGACCCAGTACTTC,CASSSHRGRETQYF
TRBV30,.,.,TRBJ1-4,TGTGCCTGGAGTACAGGTTCAACTAATGAAAAACTGTTTTTT,CAWSTGSTNEKLFF
TRBV5-5,.,.,TRBJ2-7,TGTGCCAGCAGCCAGACGCAGTATACCTCCTACGAGCAGTACTTC,CASSQTQYTSYEQYF
TRBV19,.,TRBD2,TRBJ2-1,TGTGCCAGTAGTATCTTAGCGGGGGGGCCGGCTGAGCAGTTCTTC,CASSILAGGPAEQFF
TRBV10-3,.,TRBD2,TRBJ2-1,TGTGCCATCGGCGGGGGGGTGGTCGATGAGCAGTTCTTC,CAIGGGVVDEQFF
TRBV4-1,few,.,TRBJ1-2,TGCGCCAGCAGCCAGTCACCGACAGTCCTTATAGGCTACACCTTC,CASSQSPTVLIGYTF
TRBV28,.,.,TRBJ2-2,TGTGCCAGCAGTTTTACAGGGGGGGCGGGCACCGGGGAGCTGTTTTTT,CASSFTGGAGTGELFF